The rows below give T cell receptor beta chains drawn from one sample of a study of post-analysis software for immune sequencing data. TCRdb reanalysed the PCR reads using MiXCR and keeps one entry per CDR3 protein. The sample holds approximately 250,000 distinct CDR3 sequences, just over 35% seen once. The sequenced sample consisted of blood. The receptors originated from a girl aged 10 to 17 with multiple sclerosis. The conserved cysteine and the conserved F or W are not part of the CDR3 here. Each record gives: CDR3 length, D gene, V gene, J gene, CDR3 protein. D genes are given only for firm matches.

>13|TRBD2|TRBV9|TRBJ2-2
ASTAWGGNTGELF
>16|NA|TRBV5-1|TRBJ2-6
ASSLLGTANSGANVLN
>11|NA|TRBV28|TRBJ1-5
ASSLLGAQPQH
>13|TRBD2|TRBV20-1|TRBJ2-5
SAKGGSGRLETQY
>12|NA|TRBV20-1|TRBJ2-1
SAVRRGGHNEQF
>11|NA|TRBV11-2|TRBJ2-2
ASSLVDTGELF
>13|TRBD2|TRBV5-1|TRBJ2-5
ASSQRDPDVETQY
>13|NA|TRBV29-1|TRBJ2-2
SVEGGQGYTGELF
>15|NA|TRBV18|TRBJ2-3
ASSSPGGIRRTDTQY
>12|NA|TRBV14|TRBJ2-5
ASRTSGAGETQY
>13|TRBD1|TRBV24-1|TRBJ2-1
ATSDFGQGGNEQF
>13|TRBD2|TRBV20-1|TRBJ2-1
SARDGGGGYNEQF
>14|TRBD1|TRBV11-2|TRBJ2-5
ASRDGTGVGQETQY
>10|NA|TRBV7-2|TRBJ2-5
ASSSPPGEQY
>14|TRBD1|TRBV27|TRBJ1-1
ASSFHRGQGDTEAF
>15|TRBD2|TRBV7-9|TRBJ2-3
ASSPPAAGGPWDTQY
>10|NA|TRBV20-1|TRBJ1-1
SAPRGNTEAF
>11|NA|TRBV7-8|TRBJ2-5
ASSTPLLDGQY
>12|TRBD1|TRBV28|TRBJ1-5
ASRQNTGGQPQH
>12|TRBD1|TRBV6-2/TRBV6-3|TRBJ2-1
ASTYRQGTIEQF
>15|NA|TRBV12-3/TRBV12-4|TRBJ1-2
ASSLEPGITLNYGYT
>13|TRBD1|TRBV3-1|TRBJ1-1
ASSLQGGMNTEAF
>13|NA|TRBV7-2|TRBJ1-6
ASSLVGGTNSPLH
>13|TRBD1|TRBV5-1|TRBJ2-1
ASSPNIGQGSEQF
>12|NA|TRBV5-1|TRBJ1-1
ASSVDSYNTEAF
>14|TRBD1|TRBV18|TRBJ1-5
ASSPYRGGGNQPQH
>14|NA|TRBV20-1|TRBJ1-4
SASAGAVATNERLF
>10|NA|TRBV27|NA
ASSLLGQTQY
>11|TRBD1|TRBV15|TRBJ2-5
ATSLRGPGTQY
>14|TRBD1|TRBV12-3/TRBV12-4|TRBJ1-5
ASTWGQVYSNQPQH
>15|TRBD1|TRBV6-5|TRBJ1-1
ASSYVAGQGSRTEAF
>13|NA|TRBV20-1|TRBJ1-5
SASVRTAGSQPQH
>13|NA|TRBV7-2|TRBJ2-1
ASSFSLAGESEQF
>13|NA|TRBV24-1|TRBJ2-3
ATSDLAEGTDTQY
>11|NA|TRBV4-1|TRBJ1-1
AGSLHRATEAF
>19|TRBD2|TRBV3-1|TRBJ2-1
ASSGLGPVVLAGAHYNEQF
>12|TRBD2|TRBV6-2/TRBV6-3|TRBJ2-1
ASVTGGAGNEQF
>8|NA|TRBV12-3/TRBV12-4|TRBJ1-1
ASGGKEAF
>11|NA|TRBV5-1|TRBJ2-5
ASSLEPRNKQY
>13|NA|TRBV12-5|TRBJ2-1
ASGLGESSYNEQF
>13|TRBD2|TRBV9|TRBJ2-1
ASNVVSGGNHEQF
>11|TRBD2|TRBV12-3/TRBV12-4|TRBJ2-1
ASSTGTSNEQF